This paragraph reports one TCR beta chain. The data were taken from a study of blood T cell repertoires in COVID-19. About the study: COVID-19 samples from acute and convalescent phases originated in the United States, Italy and Spain. T cells, B-cell-depleted T cells, or PBMCs provided the cDNA or gDNA that served as material.

In the study's own analysis: By means of reference gene primer amplification, nucleated cell counts were estimated. The table came from immunoSEQ multiplex PCR; TCRdb's copy has only in-frame clones and leaves some out. The V and J calls and clone size are taken from that table; D and trimming were inferred from the DNA. The repertoire has roughly 83,000 clones, roughly 88% of them found once; the top ten carry about 8.5%. J gave up 6 bases and V 5 bases, and 9 bases lay outside the gene matches. The CDR3 extends over 15 amino acids. In germline, CDR1 is KGHDR, CDR2 SFDVKD. V usage is TRBV24-1 and J usage is TRBJ1-2, with 9 bases that match TRBD1. What was sequenced was peripheral blood. The source is a middle-aged man with active COVID-19. The CDR3 loop reads CATSGAGQGFDGYTF. The DNA for the CDR3 is TGTGCCACCAGTGGAGCGGGACAGGGTTTCGATGGCTACACCTTC.